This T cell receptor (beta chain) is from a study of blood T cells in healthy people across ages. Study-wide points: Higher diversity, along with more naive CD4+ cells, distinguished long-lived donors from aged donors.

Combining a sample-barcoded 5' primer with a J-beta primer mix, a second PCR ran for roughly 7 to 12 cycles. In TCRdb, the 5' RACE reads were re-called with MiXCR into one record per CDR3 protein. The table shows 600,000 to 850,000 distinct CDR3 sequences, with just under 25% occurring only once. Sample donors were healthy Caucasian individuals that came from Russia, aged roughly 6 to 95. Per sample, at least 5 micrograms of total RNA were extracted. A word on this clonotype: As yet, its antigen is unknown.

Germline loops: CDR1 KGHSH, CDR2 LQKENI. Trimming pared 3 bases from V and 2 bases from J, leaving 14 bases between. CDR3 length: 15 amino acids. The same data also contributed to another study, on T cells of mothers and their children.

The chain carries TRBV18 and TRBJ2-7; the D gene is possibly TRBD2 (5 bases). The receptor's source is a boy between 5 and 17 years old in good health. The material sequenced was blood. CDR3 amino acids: CASSPSLGEAYEQYF. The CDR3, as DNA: TGTGCCAGCTCACCCTCATTGGGAGAGGCCTACGAGCAGTACTTC. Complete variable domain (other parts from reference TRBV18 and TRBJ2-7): NAGVMQNPRHLVRRRGQEARLRCSPMKGHSHVYWYRQLPEEGLKFMVYLQKENIIDESGMPKERFSAEFPKEGPSILRIQQVVRGDSAAYFCASSPSLGEAYEQYFGPGTRLTVT.